Listed below are T cell receptor beta chains from one sample, sequenced in a study of PD-L1 blockade in urothelial cancer. TCRdb keeps only in-frame clones here, not all; method: immunoSEQ multiplex PCR. Among about 43,000 clones listed, around 84% were seen once. The source material was PBMCs, sampled around atezolizumab (anti-PD-L1) treatment. All receptors come from a man in his 60s with urothelial cancer. The CDR3 runs from the conserved cysteine through the conserved F or W. A D gene is named only where the DNA matches it firmly.

>TRBV5-1|TRBJ2-1|TRBD1
TGCGCCAGCAGCGGGGGACAGGACTCCTACAATGAGCAGTTCTTC
CASSGGQDSYNEQFF
>TRBV6-1|TRBJ2-7|TRBD2
TGTGCCAGCAGTGAAGCCTCTCGGGGGGGGAGCGAGCGGCAGTACTTC
CASSEASRGGSERQYF
>TRBV7-6|TRBJ2-7|TRBD1
TGTGCCAGCAGCTTAGCTAACAGGGGTCGCTCCTACGAGCAGTACTTC
CASSLANRGRSYEQYF
>TRBV7-9|TRBJ2-2|-
TGTGCCAGCAGCTGGCTAGGCACCGGGGAGCTGTTTTTT
CASSWLGTGELFF
>TRBV14|TRBJ1-4|TRBD1
TGTGCCAGCAGCCCGAGACAGGGCCCTAATGAAAAACTGTTTTTT
CASSPRQGPNEKLFF
>TRBV5-8|TRBJ2-3|TRBD2
TGTGCCAGCAGCTCCGGCCGGCGGGAGTGGACAGATACGCAGTATTTT
CASSSGRREWTDTQYF
>TRBV11-3|TRBJ2-5|-
TGTGCCAGCAGCTTTGGACAGAGAGAGACCCAGTACTTC
CASSFGQRETQYF
>TRBV19|TRBJ1-3|TRBD1
TGTGCCAGTAGTATAGCGCGAGCCGGGACAGTGAGCTCTGGAAACACCATATATTTT
CASSIARAGTVSSGNTIYF
>TRBV30|TRBJ2-3|TRBD2
TGTGCCTGGACTAGCGGGAGGAGCACAGATACGCAGTATTTT
CAWTSGRSTDTQYF
>TRBV6-1|TRBJ1-1|-
TGTGCCAGCAGTAGCGTGAGGCCGGGCACTGAAGCTTTCTTT
CASSSVRPGTEAFF
>TRBV18|TRBJ2-7|-
TGTGCCAGCTCACCAGTTTCCTCTCCCCACGAGCAGTACTTC
CASSPVSSPHEQYF
>TRBV28|TRBJ2-5|-
TGTGCCAGCGCCCCACAGGAAGAGACCCAGTACTTC
CASAPQEETQYF
>TRBV30|TRBJ2-7|-
TGTGCCTGGAGTCTCGTTTCCTACGAGCAGTACTTC
CAWSLVSYEQYF
>TRBV15|TRBJ1-1|-
TGTGCCACCAGCAGAGATCAGACGGAGGGTACTGAAGCTTTCTTT
CATSRDQTEGTEAFF